The 31 T cell receptor beta chains listed next were all sequenced from one sample in a study of T-cell memory formation after mild COVID-19 (dated by TCRdb to the early 2020s). Libraries were constructed by 5' RACE. The instrument was an Illumina NovaSeq 6000. In TCRdb, the public reads were trimmed at Q25 with fastp and aligned with MiXCR, with productive beta chains retained. A single entry per CDR3 protein holds the most common genes and DNA from its merged rows. The sample contains some 68,000 distinct CDR3 sequences, 16% of them found a single time. About a third of the sample is held by the ten biggest clonotypes. Material: PBMCs or a T cell subset sorted from them (not recorded which). The receptors stem from an adult woman who had mild COVID-19 (a few samples of this study predate the infection). The sample titles of this study are shuffled in the database, so cell type and time point are left out; the donor was told from shared clones.

This clonotype has a handful of counts. The V and J genes are TRBV27 and TRBJ2-7; D not resolved. CDR1 is MNHEY and CDR2 is SMNVEV in the germline V gene (reference sequence). The CDR3 has 13 amino acids. Trimming shortened V by 4 bases and J by 2 bases, and 9 bases separated the two germline ends. The CDR3 nucleotides are TGTGCCAGCAGTTCTGGGTCAACCTACGAGCAGTACTTC. Translation gives CASSSGSTYEQYF.

The gene calls are TRBV6-1 and TRBJ2-3; D not resolved. From germline, CDR1 is MNHNS and CDR2 SASEGT. This CDR3 is built from 14 residues. Trimming took 2 bases from V and 4 from J, leaving 10 bases between them. This chain's CDR3 is CASSEPMWPDTQYF. The CDR3 nucleotides read TGTGCCAGCAGTGAACCCATGTGGCCAGATACGCAGTATTTT.

The J gene is TRBJ2-1, the V gene TRBV7-6; D is possibly TRBD1 or TRBD2 (5 bases each). This CDR3 has 15 amino acids. CDR1 is SGHVS and CDR2 is FNYEAQ in the germline V gene. Trimming pared 1 base from V and 6 bases from J, leaving 13 bases between. CDR3 protein: CASSLEAGGTNEQFF. The CDR3 region has the DNA TGTGCCAGCAGCTTAGAGGCTGGGGGTACCAATGAGCAGTTCTTC.

The CDR3 nucleotides are TGTGCCACCAGTGATTTGACCCAGAGGAATGAGCAGTTCTTC. Protein product: CATSDLTQRNEQFF. The gene calls are TRBV24-1 and TRBJ2-1; D not certain. The CDR3 sequence is 14 residues long. Germline V gene lookup returns CDR1 KGHDR and CDR2 SFDVKD. Trimming removed 0 bases from V and 7 bases from J, with 9 bases in between.

The V and J genes are TRBV5-1 and TRBJ2-3; 8 bases fit TRBD1. The CDR3 has 15 amino acids. CDR1 SGHRS and CDR2 YFSETQ come from the germline V gene. Losses at the gene ends were 2 bases for V and 2 bases for J; bases not matched to a gene: 4. The CDR3 loop reads CASSFGTGSTDTQYF. The CDR3 bases are TGCGCCAGCAGCTTTGGGACAGGTTCCACAGATACGCAGTATTTT.

This clonotype showed up just a few times. This sequence joins TRBV24-1 and TRBJ1-5, with D perhaps matching TRBD1 (6 bases). CDR1 and CDR2 from the germline V gene are KGHDR and SFDVKD. V lost 5 bases and J 4 bases, leaving 11 bases between the germline ends. The CDR3 extends over 14 amino acids. The CDR3 DNA is TGTGCCACCAGTGGGGGACAATCAAATCAGCCCCAGCATTTT. Protein product: CATSGGQSNQPQHF.

This chain connects TRBV30 to TRBJ2-1; 7 bases are shared with TRBD2. Germline trimming cut 3 bases from V and 6 bases from J; bases unmatched to any gene: 5. This CDR3 spans 13 amino acids. The germline V gene has CDR1 GTSNPN and CDR2 SVGIG (reference sequence). In nucleotides, the CDR3 is TGTGCCTGGAGAGGAGCGGGACCCAATGAGCAGTTCTTC. Encoded protein: CAWRGAGPNEQFF.

J is TRBJ1-2 and V is TRBV4-2, with 9 nucleotides matching TRBD1. V lost 0 bases and J lost 4; bases outside the gene matches: 6. This CDR3 contains 16 residues. Germline assignment: CDR1 LGHNA and CDR2 YNFKEQ. The CDR3 bases are TGTGCCAGCAGCCAAGATGTGGGACAGGGCTTCTATGGCTACACCTTC. Amino acids: CASSQDVGQGFYGYTF.

In this sample, this clonotype turned up a few times. The gene calls are TRBV11-1 and TRBJ2-1; tentative D call: TRBD2 (5 bases). The CDR3 runs 13 residues. The germline V gene encodes CDR1 SGHAT and CDR2 FQDESV (reference sequence). Trimming left V 5 bases short and J 8 bases short, with 13 bases between. The CDR3 nucleotides read TGTGCCAGCAGCCCCGTCGGGATGGATGAGCAGTTCTTC. Its translation is CASSPVGMDEQFF.

This clonotype showed up just a few times. V usage is TRBV7-9 and J usage is TRBJ2-1, with D perhaps TRBD2 (5 bases). The CDR3 is 14 residues long. Germline V gene lookup returns CDR1 SEHNR and CDR2 FQNEAQ (reference sequence). Trimming shortened V by 8 bases and J by 4 bases, and 15 bases separated the two germline ends. The CDR3 reads CASEIDRTYNEQFF. DNA of the CDR3: TGTGCCAGCGAAATCGACCGGACTTACAATGAGCAGTTCTTC.

In this sample, this clonotype turned up a few times. V usage is TRBV20-1 and J usage is TRBJ2-7; TRBD2 matches at 8 bases. Germline V gene lookup returns CDR1 DFQATT and CDR2 SNEGSKA (reference sequence). The length of the CDR3 is 15 residues. The junction had 5 bases not matched to a gene; V was cut back by 1 base and J by 0 bases. The CDR3 nucleotides read TGCAGTGCTAGAGGCCCGGGAGGGGACTCCTACGAGCAGTACTTC. It translates to CSARGPGGDSYEQYF.

There are many counts of this clonotype. The rearrangement joins TRBV12-3 or TRBV12-4 to TRBJ2-2, with D hard to call. V lost 6 bases to trimming and J lost 8 bases, with 10 bases between them. This CDR3 contains 12 residues. This chain's CDR3 is CASSSVRGELFF. CDR3 sequence (DNA): TGTGCCAGCAGCTCCGTGAGGGGGGAGCTGTTTTTT.

The CDR3 region has the DNA TGTGCCAGCAGCCTACCCCGGGTCCTTGGGGACAAGTACAATGAGCAGTTCTTC. It is translated as CASSLPRVLGDKYNEQFF. The chain has TRBV11-2 and TRBJ2-1, with D perhaps TRBD1 (6 bases). This CDR3 spans 18 amino acids. CDR1 and CDR2 (germline): SGHAT, FQNNGV. Trimming pared 5 bases from V and 4 bases from J, leaving 24 bases between.

The rearrangement uses TRBV20-1 and TRBJ2-1; TRBD2 matches at 14 bases. Unmatched junction bases numbered 15, after V lost 4 bases and J lost 4 bases. The CDR3 spans 19 residues. Per germline, CDR1 DFQATT and CDR2 SNEGSKA (reference sequence). Written as DNA, the CDR3 is TGCAGTGCTAAGCCCGGGACTAGCGGGAGAAGTTCGCCTTACAATGAGCAGTTCTTC. Residues: CSAKPGTSGRSSPYNEQFF.

In this sample, this clonotype turned up a few times. V is TRBV4-3 and J is TRBJ2-3; TRBD1 agrees at 8 bases. The CDR3 covers 15 residues. CDR1 and CDR2 (germline): LGHNA, YSLEER. The V segment lost 8 bases and the J segment 3 bases; nucleotides outside the gene matches: 10. The CDR3 here is CASCSGQGRTDTQYF. In DNA form, the CDR3 reads TGCGCCAGCTGTAGCGGACAGGGAAGGACAGATACGCAGTATTTT.

This chain uses TRBV11-2 with TRBJ2-5; tentatively, D is TRBD2 (7 bases). The CDR3 contains 14 residues. The V and J ends lost 4 bases and 5 bases respectively, with 14 bases between them. The germline gives CDR1 SGHAT, CDR2 FQNNGV. CDR3 sequence: CASSSLRGAETQYF. CDR3 bases: TGTGCCAGCAGCTCCTTACGGGGGGCGGAGACCCAGTACTTC.

The V call is TRBV6-5, the J call TRBJ1-2; 9 bases are a match to TRBD1. CDR3 length: 14 residues. Looked up from germline, CDR1 is MNHEY and CDR2 is SVGAGI. Trimming cost V 0 bases and J 6 bases; bases outside gene matches: 2. Here the CDR3 DNA reads TGTGCCAGCAGTTACTCGGACAGGGGACATGGCTACACCTTC. This translates into CASSYSDRGHGYTF.

The chain uses TRBV19 and TRBJ1-5, with TRBD1 as a possible D gene (5 bases). V lost 1 base to trimming and J lost 15 bases, with 10 bases between them. The CDR3 contains 11 residues. Germline CDR1 is LNHDA and CDR2 is SQIVND (reference sequence). The CDR3 loop is CASSIGGTWHF. In DNA form, the CDR3 reads TGTGCCAGTAGTATAGGCGGGACTTGGCATTTT.

This clonotype was counted between two and nine times. This rearrangement joins TRBV7-2 to TRBJ1-4, with D uncertain. Germline V gene lookup returns CDR1 SGHTA and CDR2 FQGNSA. V gave up 6 bases and J gave up 5 bases, with 13 bases separating them. The length of the CDR3 is 14 residues. CDR3 residues: CASSGWGFNEKLFF. The CDR3 DNA reads as TGTGCCAGCAGTGGGTGGGGTTTCAATGAAAAACTGTTTTTT.

The chain employs TRBV4-2 and TRBJ2-1; 7 bases are shared with TRBD2. Germline loops: CDR1 LGHNA, CDR2 YNFKEQ. V was pared by 3 bases and J by 14 bases, with 7 bases of the junction left unmatched. This CDR3 comprises 12 residues. The CDR3 loop reads CASSQGGVPKFF. The CDR3 nucleotides read TGTGCCAGCAGCCAGGGGGGGGTCCCCAAGTTCTTC.

In its sample, this clonotype was seen a few times. The rearrangement joins TRBV7-9 to TRBJ2-7; D possibly corresponds to TRBD1 (6 bases). Germline values: CDR1 SEHNR, CDR2 FQNEAQ (reference sequence). The CDR3 totals 14 residues. The germline V and J ends were trimmed by 7 bases and 3 bases, with 16 bases remaining between them. The CDR3 sequence: CASTHDRFYYEQYF. As DNA, the CDR3 is TGTGCCAGCACCCACGACAGGTTCTACTACGAGCAGTACTTC.

There are a few counts of this clonotype. This rearrangement joins TRBV7-9 to TRBJ2-5; the D gene is possibly TRBD1 (6 bases). Germline CDR1 and CDR2: SEHNR and FQNEAQ (reference sequence). The CDR3 is 16 residues long. The V gene lost 5 bases and the J gene lost 0 bases, with 16 bases spanning the gap. The DNA for the CDR3 is TGTGCCAGCAGCCGGGTGGCAGGGGTCAACCAAGAGACCCAGTACTTC. Translating it yields CASSRVAGVNQETQYF.

This clonotype was seen many times. In DNA form, the CDR3 reads TGCAGCGTTGGATCGAGCGGACCCTACAATGAGCAGTTCTTC. This encodes CSVGSSGPYNEQFF. V usage is TRBV29-1 and J usage is TRBJ2-1; maybe TRBD2 (5 bases). The germline V gene has CDR1 SQVTM and CDR2 ANQGSEA. The CDR3 sequence is 14 residues long. V gave up 4 bases and J gave up 2 bases, with 12 bases separating them.

There are a few counts of this clonotype. This chain uses TRBV11-2 with TRBJ2-5, with 7 bases aligning to TRBD1. The CDR3 loop spans 18 amino acids. CDR1 SGHAT and CDR2 FQNNGV come from the germline V gene. V gave up 5 bases and J gave up 0 bases; unmatched junction bases: 15. In DNA form, the CDR3 reads TGTGCCAGCAGCCCGACCGGGACAGATAGCCCGTACCAAGAGACCCAGTACTTC. Translating gives CASSPTGTDSPYQETQYF. The whole variable domain, filled in from reference TRBV11-2 and TRBJ2-5, reads EAGVAQSPRYKIIEKRQSVAFWCNPISGHATLYWYQQILGQGPKLLIQFQNNGVVDDSQLPKDRFSAERLKGVDSTLKIQPAKLEDSAVYLCASSPTGTDSPYQETQYFGPGTRLLVL.

This chain connects TRBV2 to TRBJ2-1; 8 positions match TRBD2. V lost 7 bases, J lost 5 bases, and 4 bases stayed unmatched. Germline V CDR1 and CDR2: SNHLY, FYNNEI. This CDR3 is built from 13 residues. The CDR3 DNA is TGTGCCAGCATCGGACTAGCCGACAATGAGCAGTTCTTC. Translation gives CASIGLADNEQFF.

V gene TRBV5-1 combines with J gene TRBJ1-2, with 8 bases that match TRBD1. The germline V gene encodes CDR1 SGHRS and CDR2 YFSETQ. Trimming took 4 bases from V and 3 from J; bases not matched to a gene: 11. CDR3 length: 16 residues. The CDR3 loop is CASSQGAQRLDYGYTF. The CDR3 coding sequence is TGCGCCAGCAGCCAGGGGGCGCAGAGACTGGACTATGGCTACACCTTC. The full variable domain, in which reference TRBV5-1 and TRBJ1-2 provide the parts outside the CDR3, is KAGVTQTPRYLIKTRGQQVTLSCSPISGHRSVSWYQQTPGQGLQFLFEYFSETQRNKGNFPGRFSGRQFSNSRSEMNVSTLELGDSALYLCASSQGAQRLDYGYTFGSGTRLTVV.

This clonotype has a handful of counts. The rearrangement uses TRBV2 and TRBJ2-5; perhaps TRBD1 as D (5 bases). The CDR3 consists of 14 residues. Germline V lookup: CDR1 SNHLY, CDR2 FYNNEI. Trimming stripped 1 base from V and 0 bases from J, with 6 bases between. The DNA for the CDR3 is TGTGCCAGCAGTGAAGAGGGGTACCAAGAGACCCAGTACTTC. Amino acid sequence: CASSEEGYQETQYF.

This clonotype appeared a few times. The rearrangement joins TRBV5-6 to TRBJ1-1; D is perhaps TRBD1 (6 bases). The CDR3 runs 17 residues. Deletions cut 3 bases from V and 4 bases from J, with 22 bases between. Germline-derived CDR1 and CDR2 are SGHDT and YYEEEE. The CDR3 spells CASSSEGVVVVGTEAFF. In DNA form, the CDR3 reads TGTGCCAGCAGCTCGGAGGGGGTGGTAGTCGTTGGCACTGAAGCTTTCTTT.

This chain links TRBV7-6 with TRBJ1-1; D possibly corresponds to TRBD1 (5 bases). V dropped 4 bases and J dropped 1 base, with 10 bases sitting between them. Germline assignment: CDR1 SGHVS and CDR2 FNYEAQ. This CDR3 is 14 amino acids long. This chain's CDR3 is CASSSPGRNTEAFF. The DNA for the CDR3 is TGTGCCAGCAGCTCCCCGGGACGGAACACTGAAGCTTTCTTT. Variable domain in full (rest from reference TRBV7-6 and TRBJ1-1): GAGVSQSPRYKVTKRGQDVALRCDPISGHVSLYWYRQALGQGPEFLTYFNYEAQQDKSGLPNDRFSAERPEGSISTLTIQRTEQRDSAMYRCASSSPGRNTEAFFGQGTRLTVV.

This clonotype occurred a few times. This sequence joins TRBV7-9 and TRBJ1-6; D may be TRBD1 (5 bases). Germline V lookup: CDR1 SEHNR, CDR2 FQNEAQ (reference sequence). The ends were cut back, 3 bases at V and 5 bases at J, with 8 bases in the middle. There are 14 residues in the CDR3. The CDR3: CASSFDSHNSPLHF. The DNA of the CDR3 is TGTGCCAGCAGCTTCGACAGCCATAATTCACCCCTCCACTTT.

This clonotype has more than one count but fewer than ten. V usage is TRBV29-1 and J usage is TRBJ2-7; 9 bases align to TRBD2. V lost 2 bases to trimming and J lost 2 bases; unmatched junction nucleotides: 4. The CDR3 has 14 amino acids. In germline, CDR1 is SQVTM, CDR2 ANQGSEA. In nucleotides, the CDR3 is TGCAGCGTTGAACTGGCGGGAGGGACCTACGAGCAGTACTTC. It yields the protein CSVELAGGTYEQYF.